This TCR beta chain emerged from a study of a mutant IDH1 vaccine in newly diagnosed glioma. V was pared by 2 bases and J by 5 bases, with 17 bases of the junction left unmatched. The CDR3 extends over 20 amino acids. CDR1 is LGHNA and CDR2 is YNFKEQ in the germline V gene. Time point: week 47, end of study. Vaccine doses each comprised 300 ug of mutant IDH1 20-mer peptide, with topical imiquimod. Clones were sequenced by immunoSEQ multiplex PCR, and TCRdb holds only the in-frame ones, with some missing. This repertoire shows about 84,000 clones, 80% to 90% found once; its top ten account for approximately 5.6%. Turning to this clone: As yet, its antigen is unknown.

Sequences were derived from PBMCs, sampled from a glioma patient whose treatment included an IDH1 peptide vaccine. The TCR was taken from a middle-aged man with glioma. The V call is TRBV4-2, the J call TRBJ2-3; 12 nucleotides agree with TRBD2. In nucleotides, the CDR3 is TGTGCCAGCAGCCAAAACAAGGGGACTAGCGGGCAGGCACCACGAGATACGCAGTATTTT. As protein: CASSQNKGTSGQAPRDTQYF.